This TCR beta chain derives from a study of T cell responses to AZD1222 COVID-19 vaccine. Regarding the study as a whole: CD4 TCRs linked to vaccination spanned spike, dominating at 160-218 and 743-854. The donors showed a predominance of white British ancestry and of females, with possible underestimation of clonal diversity.

The junction had 11 bases not matched to a gene; V was cut back by 0 bases and J by 4 bases. CDR3 length equals 17 residues. CDR1 MGHRA and CDR2 YSYEKL come from the germline V gene. Notes on this clone: The antigen is undetermined.

TCRdb's table, derived via immunoSEQ multiplex PCR, lists solely in-frame clones and lacks some. This table has 180,000 or so clones, over 85% appearing once. The TCR comes from an adult who received the AZD1222 COVID-19 vaccine. The sequencing here drew on peripheral blood, taken 28 days after the second AZD1222 dose. The chain links TRBV4-1 to TRBJ2-5; 7 positions agree with TRBD2. For the CDR3, the DNA is TGCGCCAGCAGCCAAGACTTACAGCGGGGAAGGAGAGAGACCCAGTACTTC. Translating it yields CASSQDLQRGRRETQYF.